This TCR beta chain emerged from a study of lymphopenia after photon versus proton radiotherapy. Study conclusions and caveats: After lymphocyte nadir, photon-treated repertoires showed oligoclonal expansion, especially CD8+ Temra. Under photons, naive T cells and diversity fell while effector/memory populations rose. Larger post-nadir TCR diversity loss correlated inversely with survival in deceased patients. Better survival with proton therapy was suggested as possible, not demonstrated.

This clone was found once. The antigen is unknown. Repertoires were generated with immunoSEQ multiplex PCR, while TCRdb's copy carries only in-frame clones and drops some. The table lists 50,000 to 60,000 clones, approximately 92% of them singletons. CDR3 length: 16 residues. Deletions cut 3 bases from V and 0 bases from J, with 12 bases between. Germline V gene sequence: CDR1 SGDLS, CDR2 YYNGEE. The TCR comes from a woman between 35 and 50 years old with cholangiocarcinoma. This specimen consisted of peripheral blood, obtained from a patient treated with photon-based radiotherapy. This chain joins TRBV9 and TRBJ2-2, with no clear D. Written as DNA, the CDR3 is TGTGCCAGCAGCGCCTCCGTCCGACCGAACACCGGGGAGCTGTTTTTT. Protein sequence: CASSASVRPNTGELFF.